A single sample gave rise to the 24 T cell receptor beta chains below, sequenced in a study of molecular identifiers for immune sequencing clone quantification. TCRdb used MiXCR to reprocess the PCR reads, holding one entry per CDR3 protein. The sample holds some 590,000 distinct CDR3 sequences, around 25% seen once. The source material was naive CD8+ T cells from blood, with Jurkat cell RNA spiked in. The subset was: FACS-sorted CD8+CD4-CCR7+CD45RA+ naive T cells. The receptor set was obtained from a human donor in good health. Some libraries in this study had Jurkat cell RNA spiked in.

This clonotype has a handful of counts. The chain uses TRBV4-3 and TRBJ2-7, with 11 bases that match TRBD1. Germline V lookup: CDR1 LGHNA, CDR2 YSLEER. Germline trimming cut 1 base from V and 2 bases from J; bases unmatched to any gene: 4. This CDR3 spans 16 amino acids. The CDR3 DNA reads TGCGCCAGCAGCCAAGTGTGGGGACAGGGGGCCTACGAGCAGTACTTC. Translation gives CASSQVWGQGAYEQYF.

This clonotype has ten or more counts. The chain is built from TRBV4-3 and TRBJ1-1; D is perhaps TRBD1 (5 bases). Trimming left V 4 bases short and J 3 bases short, with 15 bases between. The germline gives CDR1 LGHNA, CDR2 YSLEER. The CDR3 length is 15 residues. CDR3 region: CASSPGSGGYTEAFF. The CDR3 DNA is TGCGCCAGCAGCCCGGGCTCCGGGGGGTACACTGAAGCTTTCTTT.

The chain has TRBV7-9 and TRBJ2-3; 7 bases are shared with TRBD1. J lost 4 bases, V lost 4 bases, and 5 bases had no gene match. The CDR3 totals 14 residues. Germline CDR1 SEHNR, CDR2 FQNEAQ (reference sequence). CDR3 region: CASSSQGNADTQYF. DNA of the CDR3: TGTGCCAGCAGCTCACAGGGGAATGCAGATACGCAGTATTTT. The full variable domain, with the rest looked up from reference TRBV7-9 and TRBJ2-3, is DTGVSQNPRHKITKRGQNVTFRCDPISEHNRLYWYRQTLGQGPEFLTYFQNEAQLEKSRLLSDRFSAERPKGSFSTLEIQRTEQGDSAMYLCASSSQGNADTQYFGPGTRLTVL.

CDR3 loop: CASGTEGQLPNYGYTF. The CDR3 DNA is TGTGCCAGCGGGACAGAAGGACAGCTCCCTAACTATGGCTACACCTTC. This chain links TRBV7-2 with TRBJ1-2; 7 bases map to TRBD1. There are 16 residues in the CDR3. Trimming at V came to 8 bases and at J to 0 bases, leaving 12 bases not matched to a gene. The germline V gene has CDR1 SGHTA and CDR2 FQGNSA.

This clonotype was seen ten or more times. The genes are TRBV20-1 and TRBJ2-5; D is perhaps TRBD2 (6 bases). The germline V gene has CDR1 DFQATT and CDR2 SNEGSKA (reference sequence). This CDR3 is 15 amino acids long. V shed 2 bases and J shed 5 bases, with 18 bases lying between them. The CDR3 nucleotides read TGCAGTGCTAGAAGATTTGGGGGGAGAGGGGAGACCCAGTACTTC. This gives the protein CSARRFGGRGETQYF.

This clonotype was picked up a small number of times. A read error is possible here, since a much larger clone lies one base away. Because the CDR3's place on the DNA is in doubt, the DNA is left out and the CDR3 is given as listed by TCRdb. The gene calls are TRBV13 and TRBJ2-3. Germline V lookup: CDR1 PRHDT, CDR2 FYEKMQ (reference sequence). The CDR3 numbers 12 amino acids, ends counted. This CDR3 is CASMFFGDTQCF.

Concerning this clonotype: Since a much larger clone is just one base distant, this may be a read error. The gene calls are TRBV13 and TRBJ2-6, with 10 bases aligning to TRBD1. CDR1 and CDR2 (germline): PRHDT, FYEKMQ (reference sequence). V was clipped by 5 bases and J by 3 bases; unmatched bases: 7. The CDR3 extends over 17 amino acids. CDR3 sequence (DNA): TGTGCCAGCAGCCCCGGACAGGGGGGGATTGGGGCCAACGTCCTGACTTTC. Encoded protein: CASSPGQGGIGANVLTF.

This chain joins TRBV7-9 and TRBJ2-7; 8 bases align to TRBD1. The germline V gene has CDR1 SEHNR and CDR2 FQNEAQ (reference sequence). Trimming cost V 5 bases and J 2 bases; bases outside gene matches: 11. The CDR3 runs to 16 residues. The CDR3 bases are TGTGCCAGCAGCCCGGTCGGACAGGGCCTTGCCTACGAGCAGTACTTC. Residues: CASSPVGQGLAYEQYF.

A remark on this clonotype: This may be a read error, as it is one base from a much larger clone. The chain combines TRBV28 with TRBJ1-5, with D perhaps TRBD1 (5 bases). Germline assignment: CDR1 MDHEN and CDR2 SYDVKM. The CDR3 runs 15 residues. The CDR3 reads CASSGGGYSKQPQHF. DNA for the CDR3: TGTGCCAGCAGTGGTGGGGGGTATAGCAAACAGCCCCAGCATTTT.

The chain recombines TRBV12-5 with TRBJ2-1, with D uncertain. The V end was cut by 8 bases, the J end by 0 bases, with 17 bases between. The CDR3 sequence is 16 residues long. Germline lookup yields CDR1 LGHNT and CDR2 FRNRAP. CDR3 in DNA: TGTGCTAGTCCACCCAGGCCAGATTTCTCCTACAATGAGCAGTTCTTC. It encodes CASPPRPDFSYNEQFF.

This clonotype was counted many times. This rearrangement joins TRBV29-1 to TRBJ2-2, with a tentative D call TRBD2 (5 bases). Looked up from germline, CDR1 is SQVTM and CDR2 is ANQGSEA. The CDR3 runs to 13 residues. Trimming stripped 3 bases from V and 4 bases from J, with 9 bases between. Here the CDR3 reads CSVEGGLTGELFF. CDR3 bases: TGCAGCGTTGAGGGTGGACTCACCGGGGAGCTGTTTTTT.

This clonotype was picked up a small number of times. The chain uses TRBV6-6 and TRBJ1-4; no firm D call. The CDR3 has 14 residues. V was trimmed by 7 bases and J by 4 bases, leaving 13 bases between them. Germline lookup yields CDR1 MNHNY and CDR2 SVGAGI (reference sequence). In nucleotides, the CDR3 is TGTGCCAGCACCTCGGGAGCTCGTAATGAAAAACTGTTTTTT. It codes for CASTSGARNEKLFF.

This clonotype occurred many times. This chain connects TRBV4-1 to TRBJ1-1; TRBD1 matches 8 bases. Losses at the gene ends were 0 bases for V and 0 bases for J; bases not matched to a gene: 12. The CDR3 is 19 residues long. The V gene's germline CDR1 is MGHRA and CDR2 YSYEKL. The CDR3 loop reads CASSQDKAGGGSLNTEAFF. CDR3 bases: TGCGCCAGCAGCCAAGATAAGGCAGGGGGCGGAAGTTTGAACACTGAAGCTTTCTTT.

This clonotype occurred a few times. V is TRBV9 and J is TRBJ2-2; perhaps TRBD2 as D (6 bases). Germline CDR1 SGDLS, CDR2 YYNGEE. Trimming removed 3 bases at V and 6 bases at J, with 15 bases between. CDR3 length: 15 amino acids. The CDR3 reads CASSARGTGAGELFF. CDR3 DNA: TGTGCCAGCAGCGCCCGGGGGACCGGGGCCGGGGAGCTGTTTTTT.

The sample holds a few counts of this clonotype. CDR3 bases: TGTGCCAGCAGCTCCGGGACTGGAGCCGGGGACTATGGCTACACCTTC. This encodes CASSSGTGAGDYGYTF. V is TRBV7-9 and J is TRBJ1-2; D is perhaps TRBD1 (5 bases). This CDR3 region has 16 residues. The germline V gene has CDR1 SEHNR and CDR2 FQNEAQ (reference sequence). With 4 bases removed from V and 3 bases from J, the gap between germline ends came to 18 bases.

To note about this clonotype: It may be a read error: a sequence one base away is much more abundant. This likely comes from a read error, as the CDR3 has no conserved phenylalanine or tryptophan at its end. This sequence joins TRBV30 and TRBJ1-1; D remains unclear. Germline assignment: CDR1 GTSNPN and CDR2 SVGIG (reference sequence). V lost 2 bases to trimming and J lost 1 base, with 5 bases between them. The CDR3 runs to 12 residues. The CDR3 region has the DNA TGTGCCTGGAGTAGGGAGAACACTGAAGCTTTCCTT. This sequence encodes CAWSRENTEAFL.

This clonotype was seen just once. The rearrangement uses TRBV5-1 and TRBJ2-5, with D possibly being TRBD2 (6 bases). With 0 bases removed from V and 9 bases from J, the gap between germline ends came to 18 bases. CDR1 and CDR2 from the germline V gene are SGHRS and YFSETQ. This CDR3 spans 15 amino acids. The CDR3 DNA sequence: TGCGCCAGCAGCTTGGTCCCTGGAGGGTCAGCGCCCCAGTACTTC. It is translated as CASSLVPGGSAPQYF.

As regards this clonotype: A much larger clone is a single base away; this may be a read error. The chain uses TRBV7-7 and TRBJ2-7; D is perhaps TRBD1 (6 bases). This CDR3 spans 15 amino acids. Germline CDR1 reads SSHAT; CDR2 reads FNYEAQ (reference sequence). The CDR3 here is CASSLGPGVSHEQYF. CDR3 sequence (DNA): TGTGCCAGCAGCTTAGGCCCAGGGGTCTCCCACGAGCAGTACTTC.

This clonotype was counted at least ten times. V usage is TRBV6-2 or TRBV6-3 and J usage is TRBJ2-2; D call uncertain. The CDR3 extends over 12 amino acids. Germline CDR1 MNHEY, CDR2 SVGEGT. The V gene lost 2 bases and the J gene lost 6 bases, with 4 bases spanning the gap. Written as DNA, the CDR3 is TGTGCCAGCAGTTACGGAGCCGGGGAGCTGTTTTTT. This encodes CASSYGAGELFF.

This clonotype was recorded at least ten times. CDR3 in DNA: TGTGCCAGCAGCCACGGACAGGCTTACAATGAGCAGTTCTTC. Translation: CASSHGQAYNEQFF. The chain has TRBV7-6 and TRBJ2-1; 7 bases line up with TRBD1. The CDR3 has 14 residues. CDR1 SGHVS and CDR2 FNYEAQ come from the germline V gene. V shed 5 bases and J 4 bases; nucleotides not matched to a gene: 5.

The table lists this clonotype with many counts. V and J are TRBV30 and TRBJ2-7; D is perhaps TRBD2 (5 bases). Germline V gene lookup returns CDR1 GTSNPN and CDR2 SVGIG (reference sequence). Trimming stripped 0 bases from V and 5 bases from J, with 11 bases between. The CDR3 covers 13 residues. The CDR3, as DNA: TGTGCCTGGAGTGTACACGGGATGAACGAGCAGTACTTC. The encoded protein is CAWSVHGMNEQYF.

The chain carries TRBV27 and TRBJ2-7; the D gene is possibly TRBD1 (6 bases). Deletions cut 3 bases from V and 0 bases from J, with 15 bases between. Germline CDR1 MNHEY, CDR2 SMNVEV (reference sequence). CDR3 length equals 16 residues. As DNA, the CDR3 is TGTGCCAGCAGTTTGACGGGACAAACGAGCTCCTACGAGCAGTACTTC. Its translation is CASSLTGQTSSYEQYF.

Comments on this clonotype: A much larger clone sits a single nucleotide away, making a read error possible. The J gene is TRBJ2-7, the V gene TRBV29-1; TRBD1 aligns across 7 bases. The J segment lost 5 bases and the V segment lost 6 bases, leaving 7 bases of the junction unmatched. Per germline, CDR1 SQVTM and CDR2 ANQGSEA. This CDR3 region has 12 residues. The CDR3 region is CSVVTGADEQYF. As DNA, the CDR3 is TGCAGCGTGGTCACAGGGGCGGACGAGCAGTACTTC.

This clonotype was found many times. The gene calls are TRBV6-5 and TRBJ1-5; D unclear. Germline CDR1 is MNHEY and CDR2 is SVGAGI. V shed 5 bases and J shed 0 bases, with 5 bases lying between them. The CDR3 spans 13 residues. For the CDR3, the DNA is TGTGCCAGCAGTCAGAATAGCAATCAGCCCCAGCATTTT. Translating gives CASSQNSNQPQHF.